This entry describes one T cell receptor beta chain. This sample was taken from a study of control samples from healthy donors and cancer patients. TCRdb's table, derived via immunoSEQ multiplex PCR, lists solely in-frame clones and lacks some. Its clone listing holds some 180,000 clones. The clonotype originates from a woman aged 25 to 39 in good health. Sequencing was performed on blood.

The CDR3 DNA is TGCGCCAGCAGCACGGGACAGGGGGCGGTGGAAAAACTGTTTTTT. Amino acid sequence: CASSTGQGAVEKLFF. The gene calls are TRBV5-1 and TRBJ1-4; 12 nucleotides agree with TRBD1. The CDR3 length is 15 residues. V was clipped by 4 bases and J by 8 bases; unmatched bases: 6. The germline V gene has CDR1 SGHRS and CDR2 YFSETQ. Combining the CDR3 with reference TRBV5-1 and TRBJ1-4 gives the whole variable domain KAGVTQTPRYLIKTRGQQVTLSCSPISGHRSVSWYQQTPGQGLQFLFEYFSETQRNKGNFPGRFSGRQFSNSRSEMNVSTLELGDSALYLCASSTGQGAVEKLFFGSGTQLSVL.